The clone carrying this T cell receptor beta chain showed up just a few times. Its antigen remains unknown. Library preparation (for TCRbeta) was performed with unique molecular identifiers. Each CDR3 protein is one row after TCRdb ran MiXCR on the PCR reads. Here the sample spans about 830,000 distinct CDR3 sequences, 15% to 20% being singletons. The data were taken from a study of T-cell reconstitution after alpha-beta-depleted transplantation in children. Overall study results and limits: Several hundred rapidly expanded clones from non-depleted graft cells reportedly supplied alpha-beta T cells about two months post-transplant. Once a year had passed after transplant, T-cell counts and diversity came mostly from newly produced T cells. The high TCRbeta diversity at day 60 in some patients came from surviving recipient T cells and thymic progenitors.

Germline CDR1 is SGHTS and CDR2 is YDEGEE. Trimming stripped 0 bases from V and 0 bases from J, with 10 bases between. This CDR3 contains 16 residues. The rearrangement joins TRBV5-8 to TRBJ1-3; no clear D. The sequence was obtained from a male patient aged 5 to 17 who had a stem cell transplant for acute lymphoblastic leukemia, so the T cells may come from the graft donor. The sequences come from PBMCs, mostly from graft donor cells, collected 360 days after TCRalphabeta/CD19-depleted stem cell transplant. The CDR3 here is CASSLANLPSGNTIYF. In DNA form, the CDR3 reads TGTGCCAGCAGCTTGGCCAACCTTCCCTCTGGAAACACCATATATTTT.